This record concerns one TCR beta chain sequence. Its antigen remains unidentified. The CDR3 length is 13 residues. Germline loops: CDR1 SEHNR, CDR2 FQNEAQ (reference sequence). V gave up 6 bases and J gave up 7 bases, with 10 bases separating them. These data are taken from a study of cytomegalovirus exposure and HLA in healthy donors. Findings and limits, study-wide: According to an earlier analysis, most TCR beta V segments yielded productive rearrangements about 87% or about 30% of the time.

PCR employed 60 Vbeta and 13 Jbeta primers. Repertoires were generated with immunoSEQ multiplex PCR, while TCRdb's copy carries only in-frame clones and drops some. This table has 100,000 to 150,000 clones, roughly 80% appearing once. The sample comprised PBMCs. The source of this sequence is a man aged 25 to 40 in good health and CMV-seronegative. This rearrangement joins TRBV7-9 to TRBJ1-6; D is possibly TRBD1 (6 bases). CDR3 sequence: CASSYGQNSPLHF. The CDR3 coding sequence is TGTGCCAGCAGTTATGGACAGAATTCACCCCTCCACTTT.